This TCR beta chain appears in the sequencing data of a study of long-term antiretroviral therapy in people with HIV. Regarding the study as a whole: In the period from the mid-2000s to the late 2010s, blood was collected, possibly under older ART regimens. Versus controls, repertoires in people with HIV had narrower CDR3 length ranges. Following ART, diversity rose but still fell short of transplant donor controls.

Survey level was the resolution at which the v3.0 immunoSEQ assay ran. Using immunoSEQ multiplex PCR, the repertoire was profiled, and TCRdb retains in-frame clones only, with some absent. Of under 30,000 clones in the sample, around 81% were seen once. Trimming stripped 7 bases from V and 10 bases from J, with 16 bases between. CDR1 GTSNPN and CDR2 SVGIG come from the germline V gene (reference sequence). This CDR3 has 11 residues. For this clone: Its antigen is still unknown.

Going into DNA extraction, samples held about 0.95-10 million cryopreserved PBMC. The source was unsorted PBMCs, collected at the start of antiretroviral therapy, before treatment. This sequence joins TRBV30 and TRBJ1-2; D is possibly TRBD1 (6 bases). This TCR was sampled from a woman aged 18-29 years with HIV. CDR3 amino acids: CASTAGGNYTF. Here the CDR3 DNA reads TGTGCCTCTACCGCGGGGGGCAACTACACCTTC.